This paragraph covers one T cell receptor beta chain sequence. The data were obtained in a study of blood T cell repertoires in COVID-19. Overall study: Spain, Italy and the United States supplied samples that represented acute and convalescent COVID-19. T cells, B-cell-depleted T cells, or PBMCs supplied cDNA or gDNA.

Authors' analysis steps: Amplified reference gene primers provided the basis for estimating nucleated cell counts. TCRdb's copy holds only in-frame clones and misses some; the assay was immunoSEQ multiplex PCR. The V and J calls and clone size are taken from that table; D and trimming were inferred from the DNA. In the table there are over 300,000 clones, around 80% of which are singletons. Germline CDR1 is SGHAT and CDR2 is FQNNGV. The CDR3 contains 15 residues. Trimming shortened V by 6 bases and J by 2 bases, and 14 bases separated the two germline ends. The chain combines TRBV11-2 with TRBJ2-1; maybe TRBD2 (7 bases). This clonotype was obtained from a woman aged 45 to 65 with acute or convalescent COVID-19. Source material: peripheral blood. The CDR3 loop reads CASSLGGATYNEQFF. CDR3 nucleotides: TGTGCCAGCAGTCTGGGGGGGGCGACCTACAATGAGCAGTTCTTC.